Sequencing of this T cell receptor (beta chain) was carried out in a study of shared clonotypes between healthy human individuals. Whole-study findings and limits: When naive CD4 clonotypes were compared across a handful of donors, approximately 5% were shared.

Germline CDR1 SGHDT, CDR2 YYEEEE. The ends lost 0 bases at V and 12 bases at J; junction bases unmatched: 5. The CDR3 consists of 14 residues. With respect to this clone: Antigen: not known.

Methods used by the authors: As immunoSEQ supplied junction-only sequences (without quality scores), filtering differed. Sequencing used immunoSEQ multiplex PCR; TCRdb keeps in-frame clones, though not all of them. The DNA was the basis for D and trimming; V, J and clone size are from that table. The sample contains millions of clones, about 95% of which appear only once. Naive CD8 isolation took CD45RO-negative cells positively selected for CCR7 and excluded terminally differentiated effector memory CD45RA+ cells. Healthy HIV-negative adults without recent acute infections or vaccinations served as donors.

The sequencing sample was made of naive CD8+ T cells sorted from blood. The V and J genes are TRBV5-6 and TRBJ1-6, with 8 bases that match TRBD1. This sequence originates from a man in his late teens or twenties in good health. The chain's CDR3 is CASSLGAGGLPLHF. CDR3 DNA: TGTGCCAGCAGCTTGGGGGCAGGGGGCCTACCCCTCCACTTT.